Following are 4 T cell receptor beta chains from one sample sequenced in a study of blood T cell repertoires in COVID-19 (dated by TCRdb to the early 2020s). Libraries were prepared through the immunoSEQ multiplex PCR assay. TCRdb holds this immuneACCESS table with in-frame rearrangements only. Some clones are missing; in checked studies, unresolved V genes explain under half, and the rest has no known cause. In this sample the table shows about 330,000 clones, 87% of which occur a single time. The top ten clonotypes cover 7.5% to 10% of the sample. Sequenced input: peripheral blood. The receptor set was obtained from a young man with COVID-19, enrolled during active disease.

The chain combines TRBV9 with TRBJ2-1, with 8 bases lining up with TRBD2. Germline CDR1 reads SGDLS; CDR2 reads YYNGEE. This CDR3 comprises 16 residues. Losses at the gene ends were 6 bases for V and 9 bases for J; bases not matched to a gene: 17. CDR3 loop: CASTLTPAGEGIEQFF. The DNA of the CDR3 is TGTGCCAGCACCCTAACGCCAGCGGGAGAGGGTATTGAGCAGTTCTTC.

V gene TRBV7-9 combines with J gene TRBJ1-1; possibly TRBD1 for D (6 bases). The CDR3 sequence is 13 residues long. Germline V lookup: CDR1 SEHNR, CDR2 FQNEAQ (reference sequence). The V and J ends lost 6 bases and 1 base respectively, with 9 bases between them. The chain's CDR3 is CASRLQGNTEAFF. The DNA for the CDR3 is TGTGCCAGCAGGCTACAGGGGAACACTGAAGCTTTCTTT.

The chain recombines TRBV28 with TRBJ2-5; TRBD1 might be the D (5 bases). Germline loops: CDR1 MDHEN, CDR2 SYDVKM. The V end was cut by 3 bases, the J end by 5 bases, with 13 bases between. The CDR3 length is 14 residues. DNA for the CDR3: TGTGCCAGCAGTTTTTCCAGGGCCCCGGAGACCCAGTACTTC. Translating gives CASSFSRAPETQYF.

The chain uses TRBV11-2 and TRBJ2-7; 8 nucleotides align to TRBD2. V trimming: 4 bases; J trimming: 7 bases; junction bases outside the gene matches: 15. The germline V gene encodes CDR1 SGHAT and CDR2 FQNNGV. The CDR3 runs to 16 residues. The CDR3 coding sequence is TGTGCCAGCAGCTCCTTCGGGGGACTAGACGAGCTGGAGCAGTACTTC. It codes for CASSSFGGLDELEQYF.